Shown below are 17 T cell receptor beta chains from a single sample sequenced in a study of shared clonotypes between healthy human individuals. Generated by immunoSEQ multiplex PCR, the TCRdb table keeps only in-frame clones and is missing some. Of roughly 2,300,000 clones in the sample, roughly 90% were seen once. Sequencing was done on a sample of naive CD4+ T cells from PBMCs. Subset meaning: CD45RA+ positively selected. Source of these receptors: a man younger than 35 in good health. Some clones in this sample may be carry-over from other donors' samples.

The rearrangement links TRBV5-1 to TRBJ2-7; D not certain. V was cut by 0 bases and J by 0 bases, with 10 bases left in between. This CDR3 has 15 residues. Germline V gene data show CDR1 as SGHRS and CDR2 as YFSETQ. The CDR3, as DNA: TGCGCCAGCAGCTTGGTGTCAGACCTCTCCTACGAGCAGTACTTC. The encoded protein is CASSLVSDLSYEQYF.

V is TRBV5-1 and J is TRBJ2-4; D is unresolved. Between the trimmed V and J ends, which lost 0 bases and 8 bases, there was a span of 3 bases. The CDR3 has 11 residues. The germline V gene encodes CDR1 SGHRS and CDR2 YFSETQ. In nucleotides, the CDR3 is TGCGCCAGCAGCTTGGAGGACATTCAGTACTTC. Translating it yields CASSLEDIQYF.

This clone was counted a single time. The CDR3 DNA is TGTGCCAGTAGTATAAGCTACGGAGAGACCCAGTACTTC. It encodes CASSISYGETQYF. V gene TRBV19 combines with J gene TRBJ2-5; no definite D call. Trimming cost V 2 bases and J 4 bases, with 8 bases left between them. The length of the CDR3 is 13 residues. From germline, CDR1 is LNHDA and CDR2 SQIVND (reference sequence).

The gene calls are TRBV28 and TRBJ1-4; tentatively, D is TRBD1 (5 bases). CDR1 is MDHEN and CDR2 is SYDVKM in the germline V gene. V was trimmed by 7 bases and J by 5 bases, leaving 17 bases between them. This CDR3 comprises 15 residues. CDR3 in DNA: TGTGCCAGCACTACTACCGGGACCGCGAATGAAAAACTGTTTTTT. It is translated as CASTTTGTANEKLFF. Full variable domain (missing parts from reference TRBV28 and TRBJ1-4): DVKVTQSSRYLVKRTGEKVFLECVQDMDHENMFWYRQDPGLGLRLIYFSYDVKMKEKGDIPEGYSVSREKKERFSLILESASTNQTSMYLCASTTTGTANEKLFFGSGTQLSVL.

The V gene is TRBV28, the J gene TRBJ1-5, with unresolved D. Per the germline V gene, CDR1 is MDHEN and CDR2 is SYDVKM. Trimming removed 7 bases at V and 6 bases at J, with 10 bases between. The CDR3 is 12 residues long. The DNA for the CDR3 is TGTGCCAGCACCTATTTTCTTCAGCCCCAGCATTTT. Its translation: CASTYFLQPQHF. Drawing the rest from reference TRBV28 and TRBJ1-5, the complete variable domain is DVKVTQSSRYLVKRTGEKVFLECVQDMDHENMFWYRQDPGLGLRLIYFSYDVKMKEKGDIPEGYSVSREKKERFSLILESASTNQTSMYLCASTYFLQPQHFGDGTRLSIL.

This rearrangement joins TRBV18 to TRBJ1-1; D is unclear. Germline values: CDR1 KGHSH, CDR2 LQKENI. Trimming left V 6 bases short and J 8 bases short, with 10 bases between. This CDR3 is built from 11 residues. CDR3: CASSRDWEAFF. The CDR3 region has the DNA TGTGCCAGCTCGCGGGATTGGGAAGCTTTCTTT.

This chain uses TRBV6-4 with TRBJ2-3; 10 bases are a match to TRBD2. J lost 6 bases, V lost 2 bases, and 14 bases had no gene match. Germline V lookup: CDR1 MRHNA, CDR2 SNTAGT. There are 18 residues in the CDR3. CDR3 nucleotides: TGTGCCAGCAGTGACCTTCAAACTAGCGGGGCCTATATGGATACGCAGTATTTT. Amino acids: CASSDLQTSGAYMDTQYF.

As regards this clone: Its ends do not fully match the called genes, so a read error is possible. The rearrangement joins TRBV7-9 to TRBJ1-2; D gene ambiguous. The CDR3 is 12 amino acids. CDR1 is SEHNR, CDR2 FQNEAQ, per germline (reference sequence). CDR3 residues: CASSFSVLTSSF. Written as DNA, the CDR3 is TGTGCCAGCAGCTTCTCCGTCCTAACTTCAAGCTTC.

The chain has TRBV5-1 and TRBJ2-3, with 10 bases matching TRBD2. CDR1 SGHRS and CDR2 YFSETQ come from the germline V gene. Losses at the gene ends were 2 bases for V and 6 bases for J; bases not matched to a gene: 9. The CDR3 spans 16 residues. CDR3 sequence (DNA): TGCGCCAGCAGCTTCGCTAGCGGGGGCATCGGGGATACGCAGTATTTT. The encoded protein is CASSFASGGIGDTQYF.

The CDR3 is CASSLYSVSEQFF. The CDR3, as DNA: TGCGCCAGCAGCTTGTACAGCGTAAGTGAGCAGTTCTTC. This chain connects TRBV5-1 to TRBJ2-1; D unclear. The CDR3 runs 13 residues. Trimming stripped 1 base from V and 9 bases from J, with 11 bases between. Looked up from germline, CDR1 is SGHRS and CDR2 is YFSETQ.

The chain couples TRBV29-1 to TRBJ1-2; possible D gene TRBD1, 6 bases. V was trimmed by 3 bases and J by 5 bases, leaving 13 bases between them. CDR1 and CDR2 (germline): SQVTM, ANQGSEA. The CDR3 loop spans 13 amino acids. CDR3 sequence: CSVEPRGAYGYTF. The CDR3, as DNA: TGCAGCGTTGAGCCCAGGGGAGCGTATGGCTACACCTTC.

CDR3 coding DNA: TGCGCCAGCAGCCCCCGGGCAGACGATACGCAGTATTTT. Its translation: CASSPRADDTQYF. This rearrangement joins TRBV10-1 to TRBJ2-3; no clear D gene. This CDR3 region has 13 residues. V lost 6 bases and J 6 bases, leaving 13 bases between the germline ends. The V gene's germline CDR1 is WNHNN and CDR2 SYGVQD (reference sequence).

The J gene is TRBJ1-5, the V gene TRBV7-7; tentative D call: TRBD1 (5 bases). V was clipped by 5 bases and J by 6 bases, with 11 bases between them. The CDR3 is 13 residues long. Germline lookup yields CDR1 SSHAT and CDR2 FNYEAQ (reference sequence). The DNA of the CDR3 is TGTGCCAGCAGCCGGGACCCGAGTCAGCCCCAGCATTTT. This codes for CASSRDPSQPQHF. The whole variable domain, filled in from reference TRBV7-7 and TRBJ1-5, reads GAGVSQSPRYKVTKRGQDVTLRCDPISSHATLYWYQQALGQGPEFLTYFNYEAQPDKSGLPSDRFSAERPEGSISTLTIQRTEQRDSAMYRCASSRDPSQPQHFGDGTRLSIL.

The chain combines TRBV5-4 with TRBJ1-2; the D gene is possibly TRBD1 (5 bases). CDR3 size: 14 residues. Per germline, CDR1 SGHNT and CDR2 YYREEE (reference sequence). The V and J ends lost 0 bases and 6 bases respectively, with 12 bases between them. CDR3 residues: CASSLVGGGDGYTF. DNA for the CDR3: TGTGCCAGCAGCTTGGTTGGGGGAGGGGATGGCTACACCTTC.

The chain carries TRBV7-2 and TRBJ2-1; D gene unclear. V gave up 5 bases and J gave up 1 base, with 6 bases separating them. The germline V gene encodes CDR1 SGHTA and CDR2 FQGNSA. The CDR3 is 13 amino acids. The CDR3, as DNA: TGTGCCAGCAGCGCCCCATCCTACAATGAGCAGTTCTTC. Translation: CASSAPSYNEQFF.

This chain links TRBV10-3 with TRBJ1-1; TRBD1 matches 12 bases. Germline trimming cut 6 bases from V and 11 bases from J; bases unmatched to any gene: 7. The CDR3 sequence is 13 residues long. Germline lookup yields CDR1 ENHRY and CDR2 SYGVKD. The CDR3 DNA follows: TGTGCCATCAGGGGACAGGGGGCGTCAGCGGCTTTCTTT. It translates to CAIRGQGASAAFF.

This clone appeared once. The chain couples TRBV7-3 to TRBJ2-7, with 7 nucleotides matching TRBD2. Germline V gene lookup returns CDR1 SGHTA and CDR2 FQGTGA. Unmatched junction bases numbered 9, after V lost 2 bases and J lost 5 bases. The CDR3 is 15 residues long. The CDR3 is CASSLFGLESNEQYF. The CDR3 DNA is TGTGCCAGCAGCTTATTCGGACTAGAATCCAACGAGCAGTACTTC.